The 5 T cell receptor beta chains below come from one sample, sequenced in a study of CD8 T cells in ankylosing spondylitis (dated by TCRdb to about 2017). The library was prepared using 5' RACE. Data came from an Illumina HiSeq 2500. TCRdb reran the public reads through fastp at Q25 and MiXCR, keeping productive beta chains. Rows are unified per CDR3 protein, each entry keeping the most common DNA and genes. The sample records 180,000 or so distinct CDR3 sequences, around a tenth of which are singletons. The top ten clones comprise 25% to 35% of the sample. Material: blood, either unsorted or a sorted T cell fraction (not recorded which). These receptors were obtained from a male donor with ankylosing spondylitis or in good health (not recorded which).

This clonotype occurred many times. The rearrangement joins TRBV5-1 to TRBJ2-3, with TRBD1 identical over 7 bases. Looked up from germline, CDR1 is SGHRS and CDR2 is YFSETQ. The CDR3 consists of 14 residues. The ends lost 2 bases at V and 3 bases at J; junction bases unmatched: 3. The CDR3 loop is CASSFEGATDTQYF. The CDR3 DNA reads TGCGCCAGCAGCTTTGAGGGGGCGACAGATACGCAGTATTTT.

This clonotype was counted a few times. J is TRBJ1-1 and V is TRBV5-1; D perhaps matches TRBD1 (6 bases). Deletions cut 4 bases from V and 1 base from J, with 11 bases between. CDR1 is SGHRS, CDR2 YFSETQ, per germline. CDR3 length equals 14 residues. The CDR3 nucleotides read TGCGCCAGCAGCACTGGACAGCCGAACACTGAAGCTTTCTTT. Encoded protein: CASSTGQPNTEAFF.

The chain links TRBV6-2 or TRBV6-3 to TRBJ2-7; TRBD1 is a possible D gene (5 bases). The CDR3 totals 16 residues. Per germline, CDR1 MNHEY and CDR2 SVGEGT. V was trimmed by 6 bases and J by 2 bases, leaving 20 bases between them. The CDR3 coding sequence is TGTGCCAGCAGGAAAGGTGGTATGGCAGGGACCTACGAGCAGTACTTC. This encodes CASRKGGMAGTYEQYF.

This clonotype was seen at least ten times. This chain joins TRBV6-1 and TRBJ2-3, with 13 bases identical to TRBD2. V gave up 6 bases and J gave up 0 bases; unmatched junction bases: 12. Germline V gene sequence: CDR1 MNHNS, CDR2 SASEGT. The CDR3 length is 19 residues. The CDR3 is CASSPTGTSGTHSTDTQYF. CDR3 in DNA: TGTGCCAGCAGCCCCACTGGGACTAGCGGGACTCATAGCACAGATACGCAGTATTTT.

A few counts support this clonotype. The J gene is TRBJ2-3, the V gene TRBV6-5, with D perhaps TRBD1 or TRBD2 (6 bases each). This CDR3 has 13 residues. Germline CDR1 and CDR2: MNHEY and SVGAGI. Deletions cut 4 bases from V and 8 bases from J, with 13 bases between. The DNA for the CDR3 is TGTGCCAGCAGTTTAAAGAGGGGGGCTACGCAGTATTTT. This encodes CASSLKRGATQYF.